These 6 T cell receptor beta chains originate from one sample sequenced in a study of Graves' ophthalmopathy and Graves' hyperthyroidism. Amplified material comprised TCR beta CDR3 regions derived from RNA transcripts. HTBI primers were employed in first-round RT-PCR, then a second-round multiplex PCR followed. TCRdb re-derived calls from the multiplex PCR reads in MiXCR, one entry per CDR3 protein. The sample records about 700,000 distinct CDR3 sequences, over 40% being singletons. The sample was peripheral blood. These receptors originate from an adult man with Graves' ophthalmopathy.

J is TRBJ2-6 and V is TRBV10-3, with TRBD1 identical over 7 bases. Germline values: CDR1 ENHRY, CDR2 SYGVKD. This CDR3 contains 18 residues. Trimming took 6 bases from V and 0 from J; bases not matched to a gene: 11. CDR3: CAIRIQGMVSSGANVLTF. CDR3 DNA: TGTGCCATCAGGATACAGGGGATGGTGAGCTCTGGGGCCAACGTCCTGACTTTC.

This clonotype was seen many times. The chain links TRBV25-1 to TRBJ2-2, with D unresolved. This CDR3 contains 14 residues. V lost 3 bases to trimming and J lost 2 bases, with 7 bases between them. The germline V gene has CDR1 MGHDK and CDR2 SYGVNS. CDR3 loop: CASSDRLNTGELFF. The DNA for the CDR3 is TGTGCCAGCAGTGATAGACTTAACACCGGGGAGCTGTTTTTT.

About this clonotype: The junction departs from germline at one end; a sequencing error may be responsible. The gene calls are TRBV2 and TRBJ2-2, with 8 bases lining up with TRBD2. Germline CDR1 reads SNHLY; CDR2 reads FYNNEI. This CDR3 is 17 amino acids long. The CDR3: CANSLWRGARGTGELFF. CDR3 coding DNA: TGTGCCAACAGTTTATGGCGGGGGGCCCGAGGCACCGGGGAGCTGTTTTTT.

For this clonotype: A much bigger clone sits one base away, suggesting this may be a read error. The V and J genes are TRBV2 and TRBJ1-2, with unresolved D. The length of the CDR3 is 11 residues. CDR1 is SNHLY and CDR2 is FYNNEI in the germline V gene. CDR3 nucleotide sequence: TGTGCCAGCAGTGTTCGGGTTGGCCACACCTTC. Its translation is CASSVRVGHTF.

This sequence joins TRBV20-1 and TRBJ2-5; D perhaps matches TRBD1 (6 bases). Trimming removed 0 bases from V and 5 bases from J, with 13 bases in between. CDR3 length equals 14 residues. In germline, CDR1 is DFQATT, CDR2 SNEGSKA (reference sequence). Here the CDR3 reads CSAREAGDLETQYF. CDR3 bases: TGCAGTGCTAGAGAGGCAGGGGACCTGGAGACCCAGTACTTC.

This chain links TRBV10-3 with TRBJ1-1; D may be TRBD1 (5 bases). With 3 bases removed from V and 5 bases from J, the gap between germline ends came to 16 bases. The CDR3 loop spans 15 amino acids. The germline V gene encodes CDR1 ENHRY and CDR2 SYGVKD. The CDR3 coding sequence is TGTGCCATCAGTGATGGGGGGAGGTTAAATACTGAAGCTTTCTTT. Translation: CAISDGGRLNTEAFF.